This passage covers 11 T cell receptor beta chains from one sample sequenced in a study of blood T cell repertoires in COVID-19. Profiling relied on immunoSEQ multiplex PCR, and the TCRdb table lists in-frame clones only, not all of them. In the table there are roughly 66,000 clones, roughly nine tenths of which are singletons. The sequenced sample was peripheral blood. The origin of the receptors is a human donor in a cohort sampled during active COVID-19.

CDR3 DNA sequence: TGTGCCAGCAATTCAGGGCTCGGCTATGGCTACACCTTC. Translation gives CASNSGLGYGYTF. The chain is built from TRBV28 and TRBJ1-2, with D maybe TRBD1 (5 bases). In germline, CDR1 is MDHEN, CDR2 SYDVKM. Trimming took 7 bases from V and 4 from J, leaving 13 bases between them. The CDR3 is made up of 13 amino acids.

This sequence joins TRBV9 and TRBJ2-2, with TRBD1 matching 9 bases. V shed 0 bases and J 6 bases; nucleotides not matched to a gene: 6. The germline gives CDR1 SGDLS, CDR2 YYNGEE. This CDR3 spans 16 amino acids. CDR3 loop: CASSVEGQGESGELFF. In nucleotides, the CDR3 is TGTGCCAGCAGCGTAGAGGGACAGGGAGAATCCGGGGAGCTGTTTTTT.

This chain joins TRBV5-8 and TRBJ2-3; 10 positions match TRBD1. Germline-derived CDR1 and CDR2 are SGHTS and YDEGEE. Germline trimming cut 5 bases from V and 3 bases from J; bases unmatched to any gene: 3. This CDR3 contains 14 residues. The DNA for the CDR3 is TGTGCCAGCAGTTGGGACAGGGGTACAGATACGCAGTATTTT. It encodes CASSWDRGTDTQYF.

The rearrangement joins TRBV7-8 to TRBJ2-2; D gene ambiguous. V dropped 7 bases and J dropped 3 bases, with 12 bases sitting between them. Per germline, CDR1 SGHVS and CDR2 FQNEAQ. CDR3 size: 14 residues. CDR3 coding DNA: TGTGCCAGCACTCCTGAGGCTGACACCGGGGAGCTGTTTTTT. Translation: CASTPEADTGELFF. The full variable domain, rest sourced from reference TRBV7-8 and TRBJ2-2, is GAGVSQSPRYKVAKRGQDVALRCDPISGHVSLFWYQQALGQGPEFLTYFQNEAQLDKSGLPSDRFFAERPEGSVSTLKIQRTQQEDSAVYLCASTPEADTGELFFGEGSRLTVL.

Only one count was recorded for this clone. V is TRBV6-5 and J is TRBJ2-2; TRBD1 matches 10 bases. The V gene's germline CDR1 is MNHEY and CDR2 SVGAGI. The trim removed 4 bases at V and 6 bases at J, leaving 5 bases unmatched. The CDR3 extends over 15 amino acids. The CDR3 is CASSFGTGEAGELFF. For the CDR3, the DNA is TGTGCCAGCAGTTTTGGGACAGGGGAAGCCGGGGAGCTGTTTTTT.

CDR3 nucleotide sequence: TGTGCCAGCTCACCACCGGAGGCCAGGAACAATGAGCAGTTCTTC. Translation gives CASSPPEARNNEQFF. The chain has TRBV18 and TRBJ2-1, with a weak D call TRBD2 (5 bases). This CDR3 region has 15 residues. V dropped 0 bases and J dropped 5 bases, with 11 bases sitting between them. Germline loops: CDR1 KGHSH, CDR2 LQKENI.

V gene TRBV5-1 combines with J gene TRBJ2-7, with D possibly being TRBD1 (6 bases). The CDR3 extends over 15 amino acids. The V end was cut by 5 bases, the J end by 1 base, with 16 bases between. From germline, CDR1 is SGHRS and CDR2 YFSETQ. The CDR3 coding sequence is TGCGCCAGCAGTTACGCTGGGACATTATCCTACGAGCAGTACTTC. Protein sequence: CASSYAGTLSYEQYF.

Of note for this clone: One end of the junction does not line up with germline, which may come from a read error. The CDR3 here is CAGSQDLVTYNEQFF. Here the CDR3 DNA reads TGTGCCGGCAGCCAAGATCTGGTAACTTACAATGAGCAGTTCTTC. The gene calls are TRBV3-1 (or the pseudogene TRBV3-2) and TRBJ2-1, with D uncertain. CDR1 is LGHDT, CDR2 YNNKEL, per germline (reference sequence). The CDR3 is made up of 15 amino acids.

The chain recombines TRBV27 with TRBJ2-1; 9 positions match TRBD2. Looked up from germline, CDR1 is MNHEY and CDR2 is SMNVEV (reference sequence). V was pared by 6 bases and J by 3 bases, with 6 bases of the junction left unmatched. The CDR3 consists of 15 residues. DNA of the CDR3: TGTGCCAGCAGCTATCTAGCGGGACTCTACAATGAGCAGTTCTTC. It translates to CASSYLAGLYNEQFF.

CDR3 in amino acids: CASSATSLYNEQFF. CDR3 bases: TGTGCCAGCAGTGCGACTTCCCTTTACAATGAGCAGTTCTTC. The genes are TRBV27 and TRBJ2-1, with no clear D. V lost 5 bases to trimming and J lost 4 bases, with 12 bases between them. Germline values: CDR1 MNHEY, CDR2 SMNVEV (reference sequence). There are 14 residues in the CDR3.

The rearrangement joins TRBV5-1 to TRBJ2-3, with 8 bases that match TRBD2. From germline, CDR1 is SGHRS and CDR2 YFSETQ. V lost 4 bases, J lost 0 bases, and 10 bases stayed unmatched. This CDR3 comprises 17 residues. CDR3 coding DNA: TGCGCCAGCAGCCCACTCTTAGCGGGGAAAAGCACAGATACGCAGTATTTT. Translated: CASSPLLAGKSTDTQYF.